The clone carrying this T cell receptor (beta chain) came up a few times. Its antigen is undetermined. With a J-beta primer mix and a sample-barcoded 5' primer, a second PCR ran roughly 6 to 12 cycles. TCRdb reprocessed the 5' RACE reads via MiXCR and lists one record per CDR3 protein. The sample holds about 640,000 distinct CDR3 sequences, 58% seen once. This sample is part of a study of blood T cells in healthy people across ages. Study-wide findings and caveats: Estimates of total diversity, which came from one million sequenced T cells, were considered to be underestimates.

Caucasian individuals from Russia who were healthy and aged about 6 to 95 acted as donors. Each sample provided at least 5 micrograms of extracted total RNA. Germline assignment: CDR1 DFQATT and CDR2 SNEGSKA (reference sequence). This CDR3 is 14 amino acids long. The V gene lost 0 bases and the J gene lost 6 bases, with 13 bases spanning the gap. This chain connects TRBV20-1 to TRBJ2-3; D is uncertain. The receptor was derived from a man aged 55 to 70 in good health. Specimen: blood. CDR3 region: CSARDGRSRDTQYF. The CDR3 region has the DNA TGCAGTGCTAGAGACGGCAGGTCCCGGGATACGCAGTATTTT.